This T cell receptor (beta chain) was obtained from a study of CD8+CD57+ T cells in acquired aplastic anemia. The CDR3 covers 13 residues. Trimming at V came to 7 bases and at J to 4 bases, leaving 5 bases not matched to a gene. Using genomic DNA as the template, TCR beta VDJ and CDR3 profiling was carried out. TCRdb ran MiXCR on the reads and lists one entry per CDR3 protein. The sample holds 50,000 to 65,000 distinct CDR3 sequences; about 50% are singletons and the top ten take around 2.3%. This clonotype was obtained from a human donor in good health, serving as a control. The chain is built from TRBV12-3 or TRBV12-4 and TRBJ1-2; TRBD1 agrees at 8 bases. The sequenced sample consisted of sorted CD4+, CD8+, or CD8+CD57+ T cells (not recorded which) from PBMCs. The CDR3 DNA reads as TGTGCCAGCACCCGGACAGGGCGCTATGGCTACACCTTC. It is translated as CASTRTGRYGYTF.